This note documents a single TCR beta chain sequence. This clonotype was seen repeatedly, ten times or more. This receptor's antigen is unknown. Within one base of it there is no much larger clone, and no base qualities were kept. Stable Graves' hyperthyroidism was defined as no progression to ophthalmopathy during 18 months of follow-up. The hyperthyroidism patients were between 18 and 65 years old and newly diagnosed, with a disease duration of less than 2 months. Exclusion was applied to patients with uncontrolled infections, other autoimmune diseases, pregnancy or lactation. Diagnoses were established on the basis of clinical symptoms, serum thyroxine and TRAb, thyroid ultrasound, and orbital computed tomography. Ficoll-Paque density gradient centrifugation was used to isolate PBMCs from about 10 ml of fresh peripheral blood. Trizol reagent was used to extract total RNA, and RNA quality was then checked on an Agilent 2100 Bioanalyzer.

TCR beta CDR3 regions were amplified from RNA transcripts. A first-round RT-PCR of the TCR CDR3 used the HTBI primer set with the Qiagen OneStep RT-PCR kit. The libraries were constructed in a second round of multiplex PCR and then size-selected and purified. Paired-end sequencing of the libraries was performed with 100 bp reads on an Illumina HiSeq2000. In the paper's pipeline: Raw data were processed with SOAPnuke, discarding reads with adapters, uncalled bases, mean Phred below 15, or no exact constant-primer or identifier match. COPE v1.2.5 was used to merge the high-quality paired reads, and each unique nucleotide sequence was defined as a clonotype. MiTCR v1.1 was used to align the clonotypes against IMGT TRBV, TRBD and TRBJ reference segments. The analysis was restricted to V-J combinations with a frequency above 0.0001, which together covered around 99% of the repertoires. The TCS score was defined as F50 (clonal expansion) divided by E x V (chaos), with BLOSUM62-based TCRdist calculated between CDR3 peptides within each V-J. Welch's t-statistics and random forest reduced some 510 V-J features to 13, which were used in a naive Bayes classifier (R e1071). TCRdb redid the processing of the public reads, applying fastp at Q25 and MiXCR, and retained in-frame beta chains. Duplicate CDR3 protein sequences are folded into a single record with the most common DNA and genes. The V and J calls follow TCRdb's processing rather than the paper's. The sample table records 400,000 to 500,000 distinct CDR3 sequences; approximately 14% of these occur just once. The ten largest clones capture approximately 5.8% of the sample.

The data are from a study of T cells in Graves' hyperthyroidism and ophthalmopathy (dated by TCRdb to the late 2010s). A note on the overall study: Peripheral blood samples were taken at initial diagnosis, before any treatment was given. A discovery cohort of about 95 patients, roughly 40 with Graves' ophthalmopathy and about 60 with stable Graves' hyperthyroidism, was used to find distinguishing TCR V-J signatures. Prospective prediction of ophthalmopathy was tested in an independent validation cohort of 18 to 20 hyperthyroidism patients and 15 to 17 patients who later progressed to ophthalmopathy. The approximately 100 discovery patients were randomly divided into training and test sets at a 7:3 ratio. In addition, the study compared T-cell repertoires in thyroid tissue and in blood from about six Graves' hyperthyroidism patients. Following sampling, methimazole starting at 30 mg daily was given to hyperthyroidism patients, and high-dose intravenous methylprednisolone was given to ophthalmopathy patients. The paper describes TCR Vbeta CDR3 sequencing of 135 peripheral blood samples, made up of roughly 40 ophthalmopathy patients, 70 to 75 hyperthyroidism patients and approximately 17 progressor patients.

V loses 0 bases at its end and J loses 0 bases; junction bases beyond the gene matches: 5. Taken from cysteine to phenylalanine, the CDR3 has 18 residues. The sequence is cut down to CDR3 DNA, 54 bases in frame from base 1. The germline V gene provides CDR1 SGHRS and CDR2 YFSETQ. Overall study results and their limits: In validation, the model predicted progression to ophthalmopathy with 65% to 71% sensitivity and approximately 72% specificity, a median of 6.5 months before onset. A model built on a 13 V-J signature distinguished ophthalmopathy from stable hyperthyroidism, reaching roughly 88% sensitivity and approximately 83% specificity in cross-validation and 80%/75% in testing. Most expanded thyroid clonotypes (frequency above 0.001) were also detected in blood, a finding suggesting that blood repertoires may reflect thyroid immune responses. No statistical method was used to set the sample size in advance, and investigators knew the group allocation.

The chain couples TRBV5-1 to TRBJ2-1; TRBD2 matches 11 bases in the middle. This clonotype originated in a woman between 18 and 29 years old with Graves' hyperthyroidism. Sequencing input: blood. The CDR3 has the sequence CASSLGGSGRGSYNEQFF. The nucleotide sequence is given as TGCGCCAGCAGCTTGGGAGGTAGCGGGAGGGGCTCCTACAATGAGCAGTTCTTC. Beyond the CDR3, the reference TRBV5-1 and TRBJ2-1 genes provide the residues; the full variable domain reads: KAGVTQTPRYLIKTRGQQVTLSCSPISGHRSVSWYQQTPGQGLQFLFEYFSETQRNKGNFPGRFSGRQFSNSRSEMNVSTLELGDSALYLCASSLGGSGRGSYNEQFFGPGTRLTVL.